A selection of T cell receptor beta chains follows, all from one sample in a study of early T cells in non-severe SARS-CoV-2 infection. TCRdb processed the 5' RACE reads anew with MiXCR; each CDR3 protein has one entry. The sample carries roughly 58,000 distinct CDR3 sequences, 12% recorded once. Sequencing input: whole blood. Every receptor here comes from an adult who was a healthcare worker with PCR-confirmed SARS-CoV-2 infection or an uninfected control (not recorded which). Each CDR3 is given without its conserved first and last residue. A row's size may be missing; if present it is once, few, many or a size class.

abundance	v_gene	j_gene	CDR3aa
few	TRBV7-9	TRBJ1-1	ASWTDRAVVTEAF
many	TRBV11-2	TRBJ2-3	ASSLPPSDTQY
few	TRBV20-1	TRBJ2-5	SARDGAGERETQY
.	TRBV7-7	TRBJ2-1	ANSPAGAPNEQF
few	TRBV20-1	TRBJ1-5	SAQSRGSGLNQPQH
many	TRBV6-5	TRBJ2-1	ASSSSGGGAYEQF
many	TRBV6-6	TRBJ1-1	ASSSRGFDTEAF
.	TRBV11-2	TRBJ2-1	ASSPGGAGLYEQF
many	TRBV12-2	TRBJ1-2	ASRHRVQGNSYGYT
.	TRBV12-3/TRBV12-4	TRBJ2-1	ASSLEGLVLNEQF
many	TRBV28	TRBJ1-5	ASSLRGQGIRNQPQH
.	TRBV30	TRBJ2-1	ASSAAGEQF
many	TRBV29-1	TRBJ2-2	SGTSGGAGGELF
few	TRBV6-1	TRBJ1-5	ASTPRGQINQPQH
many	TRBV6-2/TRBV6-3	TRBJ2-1	ASAPLAGGVYNEQF
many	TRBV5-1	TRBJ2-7	ASSLDPEYEQY
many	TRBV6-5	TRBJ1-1	ASTPPGGNTEAF
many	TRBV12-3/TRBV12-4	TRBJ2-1	ASSLGGFGGSEQF
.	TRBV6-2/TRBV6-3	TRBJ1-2	ASSYGPNLYGYT
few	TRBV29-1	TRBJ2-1	SVEDPVHNEQF
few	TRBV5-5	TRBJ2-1	ASSLASGEQF
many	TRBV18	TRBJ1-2	ASSPKTGQDYGYT
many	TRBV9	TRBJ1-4	ASSPRGGDNEKLF
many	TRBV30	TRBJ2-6	AWKFWSASGANVLT
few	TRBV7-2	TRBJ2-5	ASSLLGFGAMVGLQETQY
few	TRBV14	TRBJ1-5	ASSQAGATQPQH
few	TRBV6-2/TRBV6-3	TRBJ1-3	ASSPRGEDSGNTIY
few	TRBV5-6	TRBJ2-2	ASSPSLGGELF
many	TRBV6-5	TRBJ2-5	ASTLTGGVRETQY
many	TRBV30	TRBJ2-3	AWNSGDTQY
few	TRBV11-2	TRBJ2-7	ASSFGTSYEQY
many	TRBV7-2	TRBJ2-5	ASSFYGETQY
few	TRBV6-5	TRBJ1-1	ASRGTGKVEAF
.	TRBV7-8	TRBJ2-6	ASSLAGQLISGANVLT
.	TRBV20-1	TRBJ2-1	SAREGRGREEQF
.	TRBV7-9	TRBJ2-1	ASSARTGTHYNEQF
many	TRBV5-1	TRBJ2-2	ASSVMVSGTGELF
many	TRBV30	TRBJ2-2	AWSGDPRADRPKTGELF
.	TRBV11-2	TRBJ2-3	ASSTPRAVEWTQY
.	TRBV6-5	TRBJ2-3	ASSLGLPTDTQY
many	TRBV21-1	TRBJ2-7	ASSRDSLPYEQY
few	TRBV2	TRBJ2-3	ASSEPTSFGTQY
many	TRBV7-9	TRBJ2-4	ASSLREAKNIQY
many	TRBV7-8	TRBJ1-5	ASSVAIWGRVLNNQPQH
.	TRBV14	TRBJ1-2	ASSSDRFYGYT
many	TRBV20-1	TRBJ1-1	SARDKLNTEAF
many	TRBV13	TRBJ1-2	ASSSGGLNGYT
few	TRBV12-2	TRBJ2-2	ASRRPPSGTGFLAGTGELF
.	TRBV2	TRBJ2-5	ASSVLAGQQTQY
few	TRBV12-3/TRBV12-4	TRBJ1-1	ASRYDRGNTEAF
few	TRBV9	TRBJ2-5	ASTPGGGPETQY